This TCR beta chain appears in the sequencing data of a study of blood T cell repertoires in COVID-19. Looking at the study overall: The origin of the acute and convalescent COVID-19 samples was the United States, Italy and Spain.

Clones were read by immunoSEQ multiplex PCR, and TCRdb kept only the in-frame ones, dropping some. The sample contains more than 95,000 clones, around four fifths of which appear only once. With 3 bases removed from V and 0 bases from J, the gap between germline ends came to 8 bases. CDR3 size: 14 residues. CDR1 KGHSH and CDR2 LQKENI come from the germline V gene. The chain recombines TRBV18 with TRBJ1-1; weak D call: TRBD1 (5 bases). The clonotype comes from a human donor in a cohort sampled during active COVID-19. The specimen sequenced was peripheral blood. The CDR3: CASSPDSLNTEAFF. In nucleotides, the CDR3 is TGTGCCAGCTCACCCGACAGCTTGAACACTGAAGCTTTCTTT.